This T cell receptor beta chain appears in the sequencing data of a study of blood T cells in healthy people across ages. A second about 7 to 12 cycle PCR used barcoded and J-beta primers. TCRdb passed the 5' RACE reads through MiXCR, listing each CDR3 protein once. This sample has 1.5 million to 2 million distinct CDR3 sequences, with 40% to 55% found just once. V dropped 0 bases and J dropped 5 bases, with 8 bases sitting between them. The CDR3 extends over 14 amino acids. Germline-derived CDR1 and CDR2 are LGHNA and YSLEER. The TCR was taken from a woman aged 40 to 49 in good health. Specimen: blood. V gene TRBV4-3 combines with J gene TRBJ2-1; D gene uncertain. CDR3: CASSQERRNNEQFF. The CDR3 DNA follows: TGCGCCAGCAGCCAAGAGAGGCGGAACAATGAGCAGTTCTTC.